This T cell receptor (beta chain) was obtained from a study of CD8 T cells in ankylosing spondylitis. Study observations and caveats: Among TCR beta sequences, a motif of roughly 8 highly homologous variants appeared characteristic of ankylosing spondylitis blood. Some motif variants were previously reported in reactive arthritis synovial fluid and blood.

The V end lost 4 bases, the J end lost 8 bases, and 17 bases lay between the germline ends. CDR3 size: 14 residues. Only a few counts were recorded for this clonotype. Its cognate antigen is unknown. Scientists made TCR beta libraries using quantitative 5'-RACE with molecular barcodes. In TCRdb, the 5' RACE reads were re-called with MiXCR into one record per CDR3 protein. The table records roughly 450,000 distinct CDR3 sequences, roughly 27% of them present only once. The genes are TRBV12-3 or TRBV12-4 and TRBJ1-2, with D perhaps TRBD1 (6 bases). The TCR comes from a male donor with ankylosing spondylitis. The sample was blood, either unsorted or a sorted T cell fraction (not recorded which). Written as DNA, the CDR3 is TGTGCCAGCAGTTCTGAATGGGGGGCTGGAGGCTACACCTTC. It translates to CASSSEWGAGGYTF.